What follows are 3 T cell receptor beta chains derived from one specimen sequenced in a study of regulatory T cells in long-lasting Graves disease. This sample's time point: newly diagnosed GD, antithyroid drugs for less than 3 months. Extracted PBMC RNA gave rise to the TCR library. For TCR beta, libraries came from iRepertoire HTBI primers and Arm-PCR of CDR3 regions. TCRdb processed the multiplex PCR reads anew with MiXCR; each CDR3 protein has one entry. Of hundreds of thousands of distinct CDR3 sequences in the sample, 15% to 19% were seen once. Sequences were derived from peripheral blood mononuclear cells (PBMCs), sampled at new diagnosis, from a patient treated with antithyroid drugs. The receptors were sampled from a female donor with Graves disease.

In DNA, the CDR3 is TGTGCCAGCAGTCGACGGGGGGTCGAAGCTGAAAAACTGTTTTTT. Its translation: CASSRRGVEAEKLFF. The chain couples TRBV25-1 to TRBJ1-4; D may be TRBD1 (5 bases). The CDR3 totals 15 residues. V was clipped by 5 bases and J by 7 bases, with 17 bases between them. Germline-derived CDR1 and CDR2 are MGHDK and SYGVNS.

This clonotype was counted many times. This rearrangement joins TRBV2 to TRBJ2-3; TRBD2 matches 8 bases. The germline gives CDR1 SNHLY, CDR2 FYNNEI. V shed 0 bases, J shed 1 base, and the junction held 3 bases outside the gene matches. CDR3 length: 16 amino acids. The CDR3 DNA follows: TGTGCCAGCAGTGAAGCGGTACTAGCGGGCACAGATACGCAGTATTTT. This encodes CASSEAVLAGTDTQYF. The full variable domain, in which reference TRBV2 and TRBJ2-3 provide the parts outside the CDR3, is EPEVTQTPSHQVTQMGQEVILRCVPISNHLYFYWYRQILGQKVEFLVSFYNNEISEKSEIFDDQFSVERPDGSNFTLKIRSTKLEDSAMYFCASSEAVLAGTDTQYFGPGTRLTVL.

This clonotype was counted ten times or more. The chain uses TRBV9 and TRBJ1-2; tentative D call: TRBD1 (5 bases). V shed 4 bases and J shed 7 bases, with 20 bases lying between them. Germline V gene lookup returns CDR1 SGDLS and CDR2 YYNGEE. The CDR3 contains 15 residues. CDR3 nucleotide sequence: TGTGCCAGCAGCCCACGACAGTCCCCGTCGTTTGGCTACACCTTC. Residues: CASSPRQSPSFGYTF.